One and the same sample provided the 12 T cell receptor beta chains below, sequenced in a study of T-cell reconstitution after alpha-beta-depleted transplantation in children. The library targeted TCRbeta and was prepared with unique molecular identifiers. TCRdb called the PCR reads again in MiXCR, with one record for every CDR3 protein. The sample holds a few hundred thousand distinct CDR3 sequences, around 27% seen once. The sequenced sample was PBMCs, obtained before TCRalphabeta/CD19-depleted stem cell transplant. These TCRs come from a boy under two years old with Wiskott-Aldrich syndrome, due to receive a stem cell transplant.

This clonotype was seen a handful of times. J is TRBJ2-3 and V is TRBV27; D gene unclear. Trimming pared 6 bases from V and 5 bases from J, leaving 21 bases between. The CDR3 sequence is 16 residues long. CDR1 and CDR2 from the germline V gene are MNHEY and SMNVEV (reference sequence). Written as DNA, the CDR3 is TGTGCCAGCAGGTCCCATGACCTAGTTACTGGAGATACGCAGTATTTT. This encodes CASRSHDLVTGDTQYF.

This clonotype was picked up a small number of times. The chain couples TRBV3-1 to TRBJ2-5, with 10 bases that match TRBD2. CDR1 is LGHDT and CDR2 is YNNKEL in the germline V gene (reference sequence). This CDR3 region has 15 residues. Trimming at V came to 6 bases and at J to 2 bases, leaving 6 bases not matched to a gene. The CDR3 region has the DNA TGTGCCAGCAGAATACTAGCGGGAACACAAGAGACCCAGTACTTC. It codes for CASRILAGTQETQYF.

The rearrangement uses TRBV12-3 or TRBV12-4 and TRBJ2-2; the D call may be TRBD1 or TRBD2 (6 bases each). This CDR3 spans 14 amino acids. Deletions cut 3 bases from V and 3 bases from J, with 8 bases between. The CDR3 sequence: CASSLGGHTGELFF. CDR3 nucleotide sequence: TGTGCCAGCAGTTTGGGGGGCCACACCGGGGAGCTGTTTTTT.

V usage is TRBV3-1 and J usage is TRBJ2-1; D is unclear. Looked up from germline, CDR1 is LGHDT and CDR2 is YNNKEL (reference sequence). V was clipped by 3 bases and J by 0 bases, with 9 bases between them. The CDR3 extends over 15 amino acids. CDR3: CASSQTANSYNEQFF. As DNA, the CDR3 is TGTGCCAGCAGCCAGACTGCCAACTCCTACAATGAGCAGTTCTTC.

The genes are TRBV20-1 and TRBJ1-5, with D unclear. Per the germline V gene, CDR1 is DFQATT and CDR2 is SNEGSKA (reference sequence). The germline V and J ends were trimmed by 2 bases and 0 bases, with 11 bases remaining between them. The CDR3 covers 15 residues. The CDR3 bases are TGCAGTGCTAGATCCAGTAGCTATAGCAATCAGCCCCAGCATTTT. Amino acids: CSARSSSYSNQPQHF.

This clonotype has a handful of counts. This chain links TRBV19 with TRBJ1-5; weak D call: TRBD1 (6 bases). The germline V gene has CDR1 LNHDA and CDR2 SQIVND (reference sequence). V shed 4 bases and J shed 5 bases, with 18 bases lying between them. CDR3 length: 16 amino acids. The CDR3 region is CASSTATGTPYQPQHF. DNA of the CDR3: TGTGCCAGTAGTACCGCAACCGGGACACCTTATCAGCCCCAGCATTTT.

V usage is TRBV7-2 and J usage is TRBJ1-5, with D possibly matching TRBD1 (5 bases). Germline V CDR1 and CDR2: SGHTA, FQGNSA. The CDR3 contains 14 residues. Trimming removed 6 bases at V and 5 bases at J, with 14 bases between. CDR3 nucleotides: TGTGCCAGCAGTTCCCCGGGGGGATATCAGCCCCAGCATTTT. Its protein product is CASSSPGGYQPQHF.

The CDR3 loop reads CASSHGGETQYF. The CDR3, as DNA: TGTGCCAGCAGCCATGGGGGGGAGACCCAGTACTTC. The rearrangement uses TRBV3-1 and TRBJ2-5; a possible D gene is TRBD2 (6 bases). CDR3 length: 12 residues. Per germline, CDR1 LGHDT and CDR2 YNNKEL (reference sequence). With 3 bases removed from V and 5 bases from J, the gap between germline ends came to 7 bases.

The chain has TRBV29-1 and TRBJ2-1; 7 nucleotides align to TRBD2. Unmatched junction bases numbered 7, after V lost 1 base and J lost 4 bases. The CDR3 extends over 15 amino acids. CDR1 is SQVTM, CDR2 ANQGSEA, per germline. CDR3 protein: CSVEAGGSWYNEQFF. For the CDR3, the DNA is TGCAGCGTTGAAGCTGGCGGGAGCTGGTACAATGAGCAGTTCTTC.

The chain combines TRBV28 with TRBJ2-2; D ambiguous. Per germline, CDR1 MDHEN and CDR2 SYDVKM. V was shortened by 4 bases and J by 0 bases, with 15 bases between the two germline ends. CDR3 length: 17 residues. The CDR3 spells CASSSPTARPNTGELFF. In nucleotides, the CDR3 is TGTGCCAGCAGTTCCCCGACGGCTAGACCGAACACCGGGGAGCTGTTTTTT. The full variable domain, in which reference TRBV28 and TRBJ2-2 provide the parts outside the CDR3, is DVKVTQSSRYLVKRTGEKVFLECVQDMDHENMFWYRQDPGLGLRLIYFSYDVKMKEKGDIPEGYSVSREKKERFSLILESASTNQTSMYLCASSSPTARPNTGELFFGEGSRLTVL.

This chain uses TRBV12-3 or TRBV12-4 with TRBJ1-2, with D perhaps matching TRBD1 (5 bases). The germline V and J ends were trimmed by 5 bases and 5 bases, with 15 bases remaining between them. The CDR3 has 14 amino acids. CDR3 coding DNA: TGTGCCAGCAGTCCCTTGACAGCGCATTATGGCTACACCTTC. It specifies CASSPLTAHYGYTF.

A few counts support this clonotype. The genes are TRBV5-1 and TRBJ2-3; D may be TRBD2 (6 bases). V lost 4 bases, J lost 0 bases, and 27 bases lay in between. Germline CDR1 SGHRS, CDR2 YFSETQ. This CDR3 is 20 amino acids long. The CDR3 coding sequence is TGCGCCAGCAGCCTTACAAAACGGGACTTCACCTCCTTTAGCACAGATACGCAGTATTTT. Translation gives CASSLTKRDFTSFSTDTQYF.